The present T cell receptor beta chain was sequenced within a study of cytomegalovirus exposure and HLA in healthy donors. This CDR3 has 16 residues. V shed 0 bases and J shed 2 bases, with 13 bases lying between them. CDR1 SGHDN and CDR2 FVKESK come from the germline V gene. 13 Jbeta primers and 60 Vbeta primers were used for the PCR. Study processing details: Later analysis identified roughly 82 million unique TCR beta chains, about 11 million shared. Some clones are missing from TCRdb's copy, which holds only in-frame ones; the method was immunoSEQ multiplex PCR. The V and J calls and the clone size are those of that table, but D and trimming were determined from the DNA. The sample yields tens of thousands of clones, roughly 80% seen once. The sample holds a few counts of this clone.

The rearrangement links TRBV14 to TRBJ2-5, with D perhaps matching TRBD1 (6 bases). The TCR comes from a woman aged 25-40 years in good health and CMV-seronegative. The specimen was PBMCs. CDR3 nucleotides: TGTGCCAGCAGCCAAGATTTTACAGGGTCTCAAGAGACCCAGTACTTC. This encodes CASSQDFTGSQETQYF.